A single sample is the source of the 22 T cell receptor beta chains below, sequenced in a study of shared clonotypes between healthy human individuals. The repertoire was sequenced with immunoSEQ multiplex PCR; TCRdb's copy has only in-frame clones and lacks some. The sample gives 85,000 to 100,000 clones, approximately 75% of which show up once; approximately 50% is in the top ten. The specimen sequenced was memory CD8+ T cells sorted from blood. Specified subset: CD45RO+ cells pooled with CCR7-negative TemRA cells. Source of these receptors: a man aged 25-40 years in good health.

This chain links TRBV10-2 with TRBJ2-5; D remains ambiguous. Judging by the DNA end, TRBJ2-7 fits better; the J call may be wrong. CDR3 length equals 12 residues. Germline V gene data show CDR1 as WSHSY and CDR2 as SAAADI. CDR3 bases: TGCGCCAGTGGAACCTCTTCCTACGAGCAGTACTTC. As protein: CASGTSSYEQYF.

The V call is TRBV6-6, the J call TRBJ2-7; TRBD2 matches at 7 bases. The CDR3 runs 12 residues. Germline assignment: CDR1 MNHNY and CDR2 SVGAGI (reference sequence). Trimming cost V 8 bases and J 4 bases; bases outside gene matches: 5. The DNA of the CDR3 is TGTGCCAGCCGGACTAGTTCTTACGAGCAGTACTTC. Translation gives CASRTSSYEQYF.

This clone was seen at least ten times. The V gene is TRBV14, the J gene TRBJ1-5; D call uncertain. The CDR3 totals 12 residues. Germline V gives CDR1 SGHDN, CDR2 FVKESK. The V gene lost 3 bases and the J gene lost 3 bases, with 3 bases spanning the gap. The DNA for the CDR3 is TGTGCCAGCAGCCAGGACAATCAGCCCCAGCATTTT. This encodes CASSQDNQPQHF.

This clone has just a few counts. The rearrangement links TRBV5-1 to TRBJ2-5; D remains unclear. Germline assignment: CDR1 SGHRS and CDR2 YFSETQ. V dropped 0 bases and J dropped 4 bases, with 7 bases sitting between them. This CDR3 region has 13 residues. The chain's CDR3 is CASSLDNIETQYF. CDR3 DNA sequence: TGCGCCAGCAGCTTGGATAATATAGAGACCCAGTACTTC.

This chain connects TRBV10-3 to TRBJ2-1; 9 bases are a match to TRBD1. Germline V gene sequence: CDR1 ENHRY, CDR2 SYGVKD. This CDR3 has 17 amino acids. J lost 4 bases, V lost 3 bases, and 10 bases had no gene match. The chain's CDR3 is CAISESTGGATYNEQFF. The CDR3 nucleotides are TGTGCCATCAGTGAATCGACAGGGGGTGCGACTTACAATGAGCAGTTCTTC.

V gene TRBV29-1 combines with J gene TRBJ2-1, with TRBD2 matching over 10 bases. CDR3 length equals 15 residues. V lost 4 bases, J lost 3 bases, and 6 bases stayed unmatched. From germline, CDR1 is SQVTM and CDR2 ANQGSEA. The CDR3 DNA reads TGCAGCGTTGGTTCGAGCGGGAGGGACTACAATGAGCAGTTCTTC. Protein: CSVGSSGRDYNEQFF.

This clone has more than one count but fewer than ten. This chain uses TRBV7-3 with TRBJ2-1, with a tentative D call TRBD2 (5 bases). Germline V gives CDR1 SGHTA, CDR2 FQGTGA. Trimming cost V 2 bases and J 12 bases, with 11 bases left between them. The CDR3 is 12 amino acids. CDR3 protein: CASSLEGTLQFF. The CDR3 bases are TGTGCCAGCAGCTTAGAGGGCACTTTGCAGTTCTTC.

V usage is TRBV19 and J usage is TRBJ2-3; D possibly corresponds to TRBD2 (5 bases). The CDR3 contains 14 residues. Trimming cost V 5 bases and J 0 bases, with 9 bases left between them. Germline CDR1 and CDR2: LNHDA and SQIVND (reference sequence). The DNA for the CDR3 is TGTGCCAGTAGTTCGCGGACTAGCACAGATACGCAGTATTTT. Translated, it gives CASSSRTSTDTQYF.

V gene TRBV25-1 combines with J gene TRBJ2-2; no reliable D call. Germline V gene sequence: CDR1 MGHDK, CDR2 SYGVNS. Between the trimmed V and J ends, which lost 0 bases and 6 bases, there was a span of 2 bases. CDR3 length equals 12 residues. CDR3 sequence (DNA): TGTGCCAGCAGTGAATATCCCGGGGAGCTGTTTTTT. Its translation is CASSEYPGELFF.

This clone turned up a few times. The gene calls are TRBV28 and TRBJ2-7, with D uncertain. The V end was cut by 4 bases, the J end by 2 bases, with 9 bases between. This CDR3 is 13 amino acids long. Germline V gene sequence: CDR1 MDHEN, CDR2 SYDVKM. CDR3 DNA: TGTGCCAGCAGTTCGCCCACTCCCTACGAGCAGTACTTC. Translated, it gives CASSSPTPYEQYF.

The gene calls are TRBV19 and TRBJ1-1; 9 nucleotides match TRBD1. The germline CDR1 and CDR2 sequences are LNHDA and SQIVND (reference sequence). The CDR3 is made up of 16 amino acids. Trimming at V came to 5 bases and at J to 0 bases, leaving 7 bases not matched to a gene. The CDR3 spells CASSVGQGLMNTEAFF. In nucleotides, the CDR3 is TGTGCCAGTAGTGTAGGACAGGGGCTGATGAACACTGAAGCTTTCTTT.

This clone came up a few times. The chain couples TRBV19 to TRBJ2-1, with D perhaps TRBD2 (5 bases). V lost 7 bases and J lost 7, with 11 bases in between. This CDR3 comprises 12 residues. CDR1 is LNHDA and CDR2 is SQIVND in the germline V gene (reference sequence). The CDR3 DNA sequence: TGTGCCAGTACCATAGGAGGAAATGAGCAGTTCTTC. Protein: CASTIGGNEQFF.

This clone was seen a few times. The V and J genes are TRBV4-1 and TRBJ2-2; D tentatively reads TRBD1 or TRBD2 (5 bases each). Trimming cost V 4 bases and J 4 bases, with 22 bases left between them. The germline CDR1 and CDR2 sequences are MGHRA and YSYEKL. The CDR3 is 18 amino acids. The CDR3 region is CASSRSGIRVDFTGELFF. The CDR3 DNA sequence: TGCGCCAGCAGCCGGTCGGGAATCAGGGTTGACTTCACCGGGGAGCTGTTTTTT.

This sequence joins TRBV27 and TRBJ1-5; D uncertain. The V end was cut by 6 bases, the J end by 0 bases, with 9 bases between. Germline lookup yields CDR1 MNHEY and CDR2 SMNVEV (reference sequence). The CDR3 extends over 14 amino acids. The CDR3 loop is CASRRVDSNQPQHF. CDR3 coding DNA: TGTGCCAGCAGGCGTGTAGATAGCAATCAGCCCCAGCATTTT.

J is TRBJ2-3 and V is TRBV9; 7 positions agree with TRBD2. The J segment lost 3 bases and the V segment lost 4 bases, leaving 8 bases of the junction unmatched. CDR1 and CDR2 from the germline V gene are SGDLS and YYNGEE. This CDR3 contains 15 residues. The CDR3 spells CASSPRLAVTDTQYF. The CDR3 nucleotides are TGTGCCAGCAGCCCCCGGCTAGCGGTAACAGATACGCAGTATTTT.

The chain couples TRBV11-3 to TRBJ2-2; D is undetermined. CDR3 length equals 14 residues. The V gene's germline CDR1 is SGHNT and CDR2 YENEEA. V was pared by 4 bases and J by 1 base, with 7 bases between. The CDR3 bases are TGTGCCAGCAGCTCGGACGGGAACACCGGGGAGCTGTTTTTT. This encodes CASSSDGNTGELFF.

The chain employs TRBV29-1 and TRBJ2-2; D ambiguous. Trimming shortened V by 5 bases and J by 4 bases, and 11 bases separated the two germline ends. The CDR3 is 13 amino acids. Germline CDR1 SQVTM, CDR2 ANQGSEA. The CDR3 coding sequence is TGCAGCGTTAGACTCCTTAGCACCGGGGAGCTGTTTTTT. This encodes CSVRLLSTGELFF.

This clone was seen at least ten times. The V gene is TRBV5-8, the J gene TRBJ2-7; weak D call: TRBD1 (6 bases). The CDR3 sequence is 14 residues long. The V end was cut by 5 bases, the J end by 5 bases, with 17 bases between. Germline values: CDR1 SGHTS, CDR2 YDEGEE. CDR3 residues: CASRGFVSGDEQYF. In DNA form, the CDR3 reads TGTGCCAGCAGGGGGTTTGTCTCAGGGGACGAGCAGTACTTC.

This clone was detected a few times. The J gene is TRBJ2-3, the V gene TRBV6-4, with 7 nucleotides matching TRBD2. Unmatched junction bases numbered 2, after V lost 2 bases and J lost 3 bases. The CDR3 contains 14 residues. In germline, CDR1 is MRHNA, CDR2 SNTAGT. The CDR3: CASSDRGGTDTQYF. CDR3 nucleotides: TGTGCCAGCAGTGACAGGGGAGGGACAGATACGCAGTATTTT.

This chain connects TRBV11-2 to TRBJ2-1; tentatively, D is TRBD2 (5 bases). Trimming removed 0 bases at V and 0 bases at J, with 12 bases between. The CDR3 spans 17 residues. CDR1 is SGHAT, CDR2 FQNNGV, per germline. The CDR3 here is CASSLEADWSSYNEQFF. The CDR3 region has the DNA TGTGCCAGCAGCTTAGAGGCGGACTGGAGCTCCTACAATGAGCAGTTCTTC.

The V and J genes are TRBV29-1 and TRBJ2-5; 9 nucleotides line up with TRBD1. With V trimmed by 1 base and J by 4 bases, 4 bases remained unmatched. CDR3 size: 14 residues. Germline assignment: CDR1 SQVTM and CDR2 ANQGSEA. The CDR3 is CSVEGQGVGETQYF. CDR3 DNA sequence: TGCAGCGTTGAAGGACAGGGGGTAGGAGAGACCCAGTACTTC. Variable domain in full (rest from reference TRBV29-1 and TRBJ2-5): SAVISQKPSRDICQRGTSLTIQCQVDSQVTMMFWYRQQPGQSLTLIATANQGSEATYESGFVIDKFPISRPNLTFSTLTVSNMSPEDSSIYLCSVEGQGVGETQYFGPGTRLLVL.

As regards this clone: A read error may explain this, as a much larger clone is one base away. Distinct nucleotide sequences in the sample also encode this CDR3. The chain couples TRBV7-8 to TRBJ2-5; 11 bases are a match to TRBD1. CDR3 length: 15 amino acids. Germline trimming cut 6 bases from V and 5 bases from J; bases unmatched to any gene: 8. CDR1 and CDR2 from the germline V gene are SGHVS and FQNEAQ. The CDR3 sequence: CASSGWDRGIETQYF. The DNA of the CDR3 is TGTGCCAGCAGTGGCTGGGACAGGGGGATTGAGACCCAGTACTTC.